The 28 T cell receptor beta chains reported below all come from one sample, sequenced in a study of T cell responses to AZD1222 COVID-19 vaccine. Data came from immunoSEQ multiplex PCR; TCRdb stores just in-frame clones and leaves some out. The data show approximately 73,000 clones, 80% to 85% seen once. This specimen consisted of peripheral blood, obtained on day 0 of AZD1222 vaccination. These TCRs come from an adult in good health.

V is TRBV27 and J is TRBJ2-1; 9 bases fit TRBD1. Germline values: CDR1 MNHEY, CDR2 SMNVEV (reference sequence). The trim removed 6 bases at V and 7 bases at J, leaving 10 bases unmatched. This CDR3 is 15 amino acids long. DNA for the CDR3: TGTGCCAGCAGGATGCCCGGGACAGGGTTGAATGAGCAGTTCTTC. Protein sequence: CASRMPGTGLNEQFF.

The chain links TRBV4-1 to TRBJ1-1; the D gene is possibly TRBD1 (5 bases). CDR3 length equals 15 residues. V lost 3 bases, J lost 7 bases, and 18 bases lay in between. In germline, CDR1 is MGHRA, CDR2 YSYEKL. Here the CDR3 DNA reads TGCGCCAGCAGCCAGGGGCCCAACAAGTACGGTGAAGCTTTCTTT. Translating gives CASSQGPNKYGEAFF.

The chain couples TRBV28 to TRBJ1-1; D ambiguous. The CDR3 runs to 11 residues. V lost 6 bases and J lost 5, with 7 bases in between. Looked up from germline, CDR1 is MDHEN and CDR2 is SYDVKM. The CDR3 sequence is CASSTRTEAFF. CDR3 nucleotide sequence: TGTGCCAGCAGCACAAGGACTGAAGCTTTCTTT.

The chain is built from TRBV30 and TRBJ1-1, with 8 nucleotides matching TRBD1. CDR3 size: 13 residues. The junction had 5 bases not matched to a gene; V was cut back by 5 bases and J by 3 bases. Germline CDR1 GTSNPN, CDR2 SVGIG (reference sequence). CDR3 DNA: TGTGCCTGGGGACAGGGATTTGACACTGAAGCTTTCTTT. Protein sequence: CAWGQGFDTEAFF.

The chain couples TRBV19 to TRBJ1-5; TRBD1 might be the D (5 bases). V lost 9 bases and J 4 bases, leaving 19 bases between the germline ends. Germline CDR1 is LNHDA and CDR2 is SQIVND (reference sequence). The CDR3 covers 15 residues. This CDR3 reads CASEEDSAPNQPQHF. The CDR3 DNA is TGTGCCAGCGAAGAAGACAGTGCCCCAAATCAGCCCCAGCATTTT.

The V and J genes are TRBV29-1 and TRBJ2-3, with a weak D call TRBD2 (6 bases). The CDR3 runs to 14 residues. V was cut by 4 bases and J by 0 bases, with 11 bases left in between. Per the germline V gene, CDR1 is SQVTM and CDR2 is ANQGSEA. The CDR3 region has the DNA TGCAGCGTTGCTCCGGGGACTAGCACAGATACGCAGTATTTT. Its protein product is CSVAPGTSTDTQYF.

This rearrangement joins TRBV28 to TRBJ2-7; perhaps TRBD2 as D (6 bases). Germline CDR1 reads MDHEN; CDR2 reads SYDVKM. Deletions cut 7 bases from V and 1 base from J, with 20 bases between. The CDR3 runs to 16 residues. In DNA form, the CDR3 reads TGTGCCAGCATCAACTCCGGGACTCCCCGGTCCTACGAGCAGTACTTC. This codes for CASINSGTPRSYEQYF.

The table lists this clone with a count of one. J is TRBJ2-1 and V is TRBV11-3; 8 bases are shared with TRBD1. The V and J ends lost 0 bases and 3 bases, in that order; junction bases with no gene match: 1. Germline values: CDR1 SGHNT, CDR2 YENEEA. The CDR3 has 15 amino acids. The CDR3 protein is CASSLEQGGYNEQFF. The CDR3 nucleotides are TGTGCCAGCAGCTTAGAACAGGGGGGCTACAATGAGCAGTTCTTC.

This clone was picked up a small number of times. V and J are TRBV30 and TRBJ1-3; D not certain. The germline V gene encodes CDR1 GTSNPN and CDR2 SVGIG (reference sequence). The V end lost 2 bases, the J end lost 5 bases, and 13 bases lay between the germline ends. This CDR3 spans 14 amino acids. CDR3 residues: CAWSKLSWRNTIYF. CDR3 bases: TGTGCCTGGAGTAAGTTATCGTGGAGAAACACCATATATTTT.

The chain joins TRBV30 to TRBJ1-6; 11 bases agree with TRBD1. Germline lookup yields CDR1 GTSNPN and CDR2 SVGIG (reference sequence). This CDR3 is 13 amino acids long. The V and J ends lost 5 bases and 10 bases, in that order; junction bases with no gene match: 4. CDR3 sequence (DNA): TGTGCCTGGGGGGACAGGGGGAGATCACCCCTCCACTTT. Its translation: CAWGDRGRSPLHF.

V usage is TRBV25-1 and J usage is TRBJ1-2; tentative D call: TRBD1 (6 bases). Germline loops: CDR1 MGHDK, CDR2 SYGVNS. This CDR3 comprises 14 residues. The V end was cut by 2 bases, the J end by 4 bases, with 11 bases between. CDR3 loop: CASSETGGSYGYTF. The CDR3 DNA is TGTGCCAGCAGTGAAACGGGGGGCAGCTATGGCTACACCTTC.

In its sample, this clone was seen a few times. The chain uses TRBV10-1 and TRBJ1-5; D call uncertain. Germline CDR1 and CDR2: WNHNN and SYGVQD (reference sequence). Deletions cut 6 bases from V and 5 bases from J, with 11 bases between. The CDR3 is made up of 13 amino acids. The CDR3 region is CASSEQVDQPQHF. The CDR3 nucleotides are TGCGCCAGCAGCGAGCAGGTGGATCAGCCCCAGCATTTT.

This clone was found once. The genes are TRBV18 and TRBJ1-5; no firm D call. Germline V lookup: CDR1 KGHSH, CDR2 LQKENI. V dropped 2 bases and J dropped 0 bases, with 11 bases sitting between them. CDR3 length: 16 residues. The CDR3 nucleotides read TGTGCCAGCTCACCATGGGCAGCTGATAGCAATCAGCCCCAGCATTTT. Protein sequence: CASSPWAADSNQPQHF.

This chain uses TRBV29-1 with TRBJ2-1, with D uncertain. The V gene's germline CDR1 is SQVTM and CDR2 ANQGSEA. This CDR3 has 14 residues. The germline V and J ends were trimmed by 7 bases and 1 base, with 14 bases remaining between them. The CDR3 loop is CSGLVSLSYNEQFF. DNA of the CDR3: TGCAGCGGTCTTGTATCCCTTTCCTACAATGAGCAGTTCTTC.

The gene calls are TRBV28 and TRBJ1-2; D ambiguous. The ends were cut back, 5 bases at V and 4 bases at J, with 14 bases in the middle. Germline V lookup: CDR1 MDHEN, CDR2 SYDVKM. This CDR3 is 14 amino acids long. Written as DNA, the CDR3 is TGTGCCAGCAGTCAAGGTGGCTCTAGCTATGGCTACACCTTC. This encodes CASSQGGSSYGYTF.

The chain links TRBV7-2 to TRBJ2-5, with D perhaps given as TRBD1 or TRBD2 (5 bases each). CDR1 is SGHTA and CDR2 is FQGNSA in the germline V gene. This CDR3 has 14 amino acids. The V end was cut by 7 bases, the J end by 1 base, with 13 bases between. CDR3 residues: CASTGAAVQETQYF. The CDR3 DNA is TGTGCCAGCACTGGGGCAGCGGTCCAAGAGACCCAGTACTTC.

The rearrangement links TRBV3-1 (or the pseudogene TRBV3-2) to TRBJ2-5; a possible D gene is TRBD1 (5 bases). Germline CDR1 LGHDT, CDR2 YNNKEL (reference sequence). This CDR3 comprises 16 residues. V lost 1 base and J 5 bases, leaving 17 bases between the germline ends. CDR3 DNA sequence: TGTGCCAGCAGCCAAGTGCAGGGCATGTATGGGGAGACCCAGTACTTC. Its protein product is CASSQVQGMYGETQYF.

The sample holds a few counts of this clone. The gene calls are TRBV5-4 and TRBJ1-4; D is perhaps TRBD1 (5 bases). Germline V CDR1 and CDR2: SGHNT, YYREEE (reference sequence). V lost 4 bases and J 0 bases, leaving 16 bases between the germline ends. This CDR3 has 17 residues. The CDR3 loop reads CASSAMGGRATNEKLFF. The CDR3 nucleotides read TGTGCCAGCAGCGCAATGGGGGGACGTGCAACTAATGAAAAACTGTTTTTT.

V usage is TRBV6-2 or TRBV6-3 and J usage is TRBJ2-3; TRBD1 aligns across 11 bases. CDR3 length equals 17 residues. Looked up from germline, CDR1 is MNHEY and CDR2 is SVGEGT. The V segment lost 2 bases and the J segment 4 bases; nucleotides outside the gene matches: 8. This CDR3 reads CASSYRGQGAPPDTQYF. The CDR3 region has the DNA TGTGCCAGCAGTTACAGAGGACAGGGGGCGCCCCCAGATACGCAGTATTTT.

V and J are TRBV6-6 and TRBJ2-7, with 9 nucleotides matching TRBD2. The CDR3 sequence is 16 residues long. V trimming: 0 bases; J trimming: 5 bases; junction bases outside the gene matches: 8. CDR1 is MNHNY, CDR2 SVGAGI, per germline (reference sequence). The CDR3 nucleotides are TGTGCCAGCAGTTACTCGACGGGGACTAGCCGGAACGAGCAGTACTTC. Translating gives CASSYSTGTSRNEQYF.

The genes are TRBV7-9 and TRBJ1-2; no clear D. V lost 1 base and J lost 8, with 11 bases in between. CDR1 SEHNR and CDR2 FQNEAQ come from the germline V gene (reference sequence). The CDR3 is 13 amino acids. The CDR3 DNA follows: TGTGCCAGCAGCTTAGTCACTCCCAGAGGCTACACCTTC. Protein sequence: CASSLVTPRGYTF.

The rearrangement uses TRBV5-1 and TRBJ2-3, with TRBD2 as a possible D gene (6 bases). V dropped 6 bases and J dropped 5 bases, with 10 bases sitting between them. The germline gives CDR1 SGHRS, CDR2 YFSETQ. The CDR3 runs to 12 residues. The CDR3 sequence is CASTRDLDTQYF. The CDR3 region has the DNA TGCGCCAGCACCCGGGACTTAGATACGCAGTATTTT.

This chain connects TRBV29-1 to TRBJ1-5, with a tentative D call TRBD1 (6 bases). Germline CDR1 SQVTM, CDR2 ANQGSEA. The CDR3 runs to 13 residues. Between the trimmed V and J ends, which lost 5 bases and 3 bases, there was a span of 11 bases. The CDR3 bases are TGCAGCGTTAGAGGGGGTCCCAATCAGCCCCAGCATTTT. Translation: CSVRGGPNQPQHF.

The chain combines TRBV5-1 with TRBJ2-2, with a weak D call TRBD1 (6 bases). CDR3 size: 16 residues. From germline, CDR1 is SGHRS and CDR2 YFSETQ. The V gene lost 1 base and the J gene lost 6 bases, with 16 bases spanning the gap. The CDR3 loop reads CASSLIVRGRAGELFF. DNA for the CDR3: TGCGCCAGCAGCTTGATCGTCAGGGGAAGGGCCGGGGAGCTGTTTTTT.

This clone showed up just once. The gene calls are TRBV7-6 and TRBJ1-3; D gene uncertain. Germline V CDR1 and CDR2: SGHVS, FNYEAQ. V dropped 4 bases and J dropped 0 bases, with 13 bases sitting between them. The CDR3 is 16 amino acids. The chain's CDR3 is CASSSVALNSGNTIYF. As DNA, the CDR3 is TGTGCCAGCAGCTCCGTGGCCCTGAACTCTGGAAACACCATATATTTT.

V usage is TRBV11-2 and J usage is TRBJ2-1; TRBD2 matches 13 bases. CDR1 is SGHAT and CDR2 is FQNNGV in the germline V gene. There are 15 residues in the CDR3. Trimming took 5 bases from V and 8 from J; bases not matched to a gene: 6. Written as DNA, the CDR3 is TGTGCCAGCAGCCTAACCGGGACTAGCGGGGATGAGCAGTTCTTC. Its translation: CASSLTGTSGDEQFF.

The rearrangement joins TRBV19 to TRBJ2-2; possibly TRBD2 for D (6 bases). This CDR3 region has 13 residues. Trimming shortened V by 8 bases and J by 4 bases, and 11 bases separated the two germline ends. In germline, CDR1 is LNHDA, CDR2 SQIVND (reference sequence). The CDR3 region is CASLEGITGELFF. The DNA of the CDR3 is TGTGCCAGTCTGGAGGGAATCACCGGGGAGCTGTTTTTT.

The chain couples TRBV10-2 to TRBJ1-5; tentative D call: TRBD1 (5 bases). The CDR3 covers 12 residues. Looked up from germline, CDR1 is WSHSY and CDR2 is SAAADI. V was pared by 3 bases and J by 5 bases, with 5 bases between. CDR3 sequence (DNA): TGCGCCAGCAGTGAAGGGGATCAGCCCCAGCATTTT. It codes for CASSEGDQPQHF.